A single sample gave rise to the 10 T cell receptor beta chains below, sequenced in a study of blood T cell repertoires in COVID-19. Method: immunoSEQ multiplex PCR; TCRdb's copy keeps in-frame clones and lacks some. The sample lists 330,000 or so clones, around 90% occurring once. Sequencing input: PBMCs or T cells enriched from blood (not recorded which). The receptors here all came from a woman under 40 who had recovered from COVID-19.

The DNA for the CDR3 is TGTGCCAGCAGATCAACCGGGACATTAGGTGAGCAGTTCTTC. It is translated as CASRSTGTLGEQFF. The chain recombines TRBV7-2 with TRBJ2-1, with a weak D call TRBD1 (6 bases). This CDR3 is built from 14 residues. The germline V gene has CDR1 SGHTA and CDR2 FQGNSA. V gave up 6 bases and J gave up 9 bases, with 18 bases separating them.

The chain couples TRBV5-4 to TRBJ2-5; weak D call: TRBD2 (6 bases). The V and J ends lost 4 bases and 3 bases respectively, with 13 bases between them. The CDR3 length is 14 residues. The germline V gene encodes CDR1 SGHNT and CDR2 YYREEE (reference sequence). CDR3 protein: CASSPGWGEETQYF. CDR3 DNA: TGTGCCAGCAGCCCGGGGTGGGGGGAAGAGACCCAGTACTTC. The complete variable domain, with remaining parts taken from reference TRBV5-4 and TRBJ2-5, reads ETGVTQSPTHLIKTRGQQVTLRCSSQSGHNTVSWYQQALGQGPQFIFQYYREEENGRGNFPPRFSGLQFPNYSSELNVNALELDDSALYLCASSPGWGEETQYFGPGTRLLVL.

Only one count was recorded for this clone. CDR3 DNA: TGTGCCAGCAGCGGAGAGATGCTAGCGGATGAGCAGTTCTTC. This codes for CASSGEMLADEQFF. The gene calls are TRBV27 and TRBJ2-1; 7 bases align to TRBD2. The CDR3 covers 14 residues. J gave up 8 bases and V 6 bases, and 10 bases lay outside the gene matches. Germline-derived CDR1 and CDR2 are MNHEY and SMNVEV (reference sequence).

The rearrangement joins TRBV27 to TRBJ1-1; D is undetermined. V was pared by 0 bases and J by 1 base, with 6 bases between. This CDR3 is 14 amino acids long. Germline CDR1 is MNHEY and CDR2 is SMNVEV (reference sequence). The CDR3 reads CASSLSPGNTEAFF. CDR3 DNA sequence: TGTGCCAGCAGTTTATCGCCAGGGAACACTGAAGCTTTCTTT.

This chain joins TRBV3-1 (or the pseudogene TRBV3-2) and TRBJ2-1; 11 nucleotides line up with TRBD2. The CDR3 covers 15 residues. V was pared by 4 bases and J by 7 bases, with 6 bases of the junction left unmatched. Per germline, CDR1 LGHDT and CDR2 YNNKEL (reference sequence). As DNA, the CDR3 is TGTGCCAGCAGCCCACCGGGACTAGCGGTTAATGAGCAGTTCTTC. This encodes CASSPPGLAVNEQFF.

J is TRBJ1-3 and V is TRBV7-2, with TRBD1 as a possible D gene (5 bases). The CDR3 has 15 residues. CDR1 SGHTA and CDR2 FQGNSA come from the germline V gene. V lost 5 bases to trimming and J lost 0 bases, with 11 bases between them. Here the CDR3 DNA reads TGTGCCAGCAGCCTTGACAGCCGCTCTGGAAACACCATATATTTT. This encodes CASSLDSRSGNTIYF.

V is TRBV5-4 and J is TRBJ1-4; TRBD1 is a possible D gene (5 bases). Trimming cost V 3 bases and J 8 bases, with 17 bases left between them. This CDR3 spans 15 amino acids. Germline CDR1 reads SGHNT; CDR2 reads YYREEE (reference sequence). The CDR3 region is CASSWGGAAGEKLFF. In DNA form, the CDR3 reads TGTGCCAGCAGCTGGGGAGGGGCGGCGGGAGAAAAACTGTTTTTT.

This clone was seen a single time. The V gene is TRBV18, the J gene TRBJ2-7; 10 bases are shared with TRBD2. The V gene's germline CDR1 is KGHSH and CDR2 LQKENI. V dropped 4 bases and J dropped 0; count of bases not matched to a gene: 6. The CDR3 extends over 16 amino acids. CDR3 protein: CASSLTTSGISYEQYF. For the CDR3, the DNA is TGTGCCAGCTCACTCACCACTAGCGGGATCTCCTACGAGCAGTACTTC.

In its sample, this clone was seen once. The DNA of the CDR3 is TGCGCCAGCAGCTGGGCCAAGCAGTTCTTC. As protein: CASSWAKQFF. This rearrangement joins TRBV5-1 to TRBJ2-1; D gene unclear. The CDR3 has 10 amino acids. V lost 3 bases, J lost 11 bases, and 6 bases lay in between. The germline V gene has CDR1 SGHRS and CDR2 YFSETQ. The variable domain in full, with the rest retrieved from reference TRBV5-1 and TRBJ2-1, is KAGVTQTPRYLIKTRGQQVTLSCSPISGHRSVSWYQQTPGQGLQFLFEYFSETQRNKGNFPGRFSGRQFSNSRSEMNVSTLELGDSALYLCASSWAKQFFGPGTRLTVL.

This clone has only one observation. For the CDR3, the DNA is TGTGCCGGGCAAACAGGGGGCGGCACAGATACGCAGTATTTT. Translation gives CAGQTGGGTDTQYF. V gene TRBV10-3 combines with J gene TRBJ2-3; 9 nucleotides agree with TRBD1. After removal of 11 bases from V and 1 base from J, the junction contained 7 bases not matched to a gene. The CDR3 covers 14 residues. Germline CDR1 and CDR2: ENHRY and SYGVKD.